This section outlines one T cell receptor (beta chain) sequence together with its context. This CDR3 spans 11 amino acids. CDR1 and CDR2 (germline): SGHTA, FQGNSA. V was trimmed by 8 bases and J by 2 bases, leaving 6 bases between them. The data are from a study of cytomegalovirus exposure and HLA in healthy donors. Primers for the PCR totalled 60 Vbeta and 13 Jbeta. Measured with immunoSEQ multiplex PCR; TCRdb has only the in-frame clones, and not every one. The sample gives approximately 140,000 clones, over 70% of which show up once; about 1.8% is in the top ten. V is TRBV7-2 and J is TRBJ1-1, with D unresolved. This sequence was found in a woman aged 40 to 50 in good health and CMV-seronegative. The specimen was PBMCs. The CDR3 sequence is CASQDNTEAFF. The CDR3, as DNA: TGTGCCAGCCAGGATAACACTGAAGCTTTCTTT.